This T cell receptor beta chain emerged from a study of spatial heterogeneity in lung cancer. Germline CDR1 and CDR2: SGHDT and YYEEEE. The ends lost 0 bases at V and 2 bases at J; junction bases unmatched: 8. This CDR3 has 17 amino acids. Each TCR cDNA molecule carried a unique molecular identifier. TCRdb passed the 5' RACE reads through MiXCR, listing each CDR3 protein once. In the table there are thousands of distinct CDR3 sequences, 20% to 25% of which are singletons. Time point in this sample: sample taken at primary tumor resection. Whole RNA, isolated from tumor, nontumor lung or frozen PBMC, was sequenced without prior sorting. This clonotype has a count of ten or more. Since the library was made to target alpha chains, this beta chain is a stray read and its abundance is not meaningful.

The V and J genes are TRBV5-6 and TRBJ1-3; TRBD1 matches 7 bases. The sample in question was normal lung tissue next to the tumor, obtained at surgery. The TCR comes from a female donor with early-stage non-small cell lung cancer. Here the CDR3 reads CASSLVGGGSAGNTIYF. CDR3 nucleotides: TGTGCCAGCAGCTTGGTTGGAGGGGGCAGTGCTGGAAACACCATATATTTT. The whole variable domain, remainder taken from reference TRBV5-6 and TRBJ1-3, is DAGVTQSPTHLIKTRGQQVTLRCSPKSGHDTVSWYQQALGQGPQFIFQYYEEEERQRGNFPDRFSGHQFPNYSSELNVNALLLGDSALYLCASSLVGGGSAGNTIYFGEGSWLTVV.